This T cell receptor beta chain was identified in a study of long-term antiretroviral therapy in people with HIV. Note on this clone: Its antigen is unknown.

The libraries were made with immunoSEQ v3.0 at survey level. TCRdb's copy holds only in-frame clones and misses some; the assay was immunoSEQ multiplex PCR. The top ten hold around 3.3% of the sample, which has 25,000 to 35,000 clones, 80% to 90% seen once. V shed 0 bases and J 6 bases; nucleotides not matched to a gene: 8. In germline, CDR1 is MGHRA, CDR2 YSYEKL. CDR3 length equals 16 residues. Study-level findings and limits: Versus controls, repertoires in people with HIV had narrower CDR3 length ranges.

Sequencing was performed on unsorted PBMCs, taken 1.8 years after starting antiretroviral therapy. This chain links TRBV4-1 with TRBJ2-3; 8 bases align to TRBD2. The clonotype was recovered from a woman aged 18-29 years with HIV. The CDR3 sequence: CASSQEGLDETDTQYF. Here the CDR3 DNA reads TGCGCCAGCAGCCAAGAGGGACTAGATGAGACCGATACGCAGTATTTT.